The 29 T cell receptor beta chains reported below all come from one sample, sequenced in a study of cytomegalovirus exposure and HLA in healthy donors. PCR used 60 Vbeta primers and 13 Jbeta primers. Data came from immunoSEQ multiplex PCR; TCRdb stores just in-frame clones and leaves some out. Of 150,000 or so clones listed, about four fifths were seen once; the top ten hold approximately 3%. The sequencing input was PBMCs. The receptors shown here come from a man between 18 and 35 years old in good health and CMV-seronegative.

DNA of the CDR3: TGTGCCAGCAGGACAGCCGACTATGGCTACACCTTC. Residues: CASRTADYGYTF. The chain has TRBV27 and TRBJ1-2; maybe TRBD1 (5 bases). CDR1 and CDR2 from the germline V gene are MNHEY and SMNVEV (reference sequence). Between the trimmed V and J ends, which lost 6 bases and 3 bases, there was a span of 8 bases. The length of the CDR3 is 12 residues.

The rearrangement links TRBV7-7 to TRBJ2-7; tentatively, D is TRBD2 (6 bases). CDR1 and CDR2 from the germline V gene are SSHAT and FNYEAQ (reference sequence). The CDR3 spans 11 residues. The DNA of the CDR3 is TGTGGGGACGGGAGCTCCTACGAGCAGTACGTC. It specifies CGDGSSYEQYV.

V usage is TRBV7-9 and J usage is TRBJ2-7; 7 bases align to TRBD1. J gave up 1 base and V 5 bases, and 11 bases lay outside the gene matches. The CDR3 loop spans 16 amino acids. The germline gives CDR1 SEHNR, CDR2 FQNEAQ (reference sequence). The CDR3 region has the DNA TGTGCCAGCAGCCCTTTACAGGGGTATGGGTCCTACGAGCAGTACTTC. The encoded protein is CASSPLQGYGSYEQYF.

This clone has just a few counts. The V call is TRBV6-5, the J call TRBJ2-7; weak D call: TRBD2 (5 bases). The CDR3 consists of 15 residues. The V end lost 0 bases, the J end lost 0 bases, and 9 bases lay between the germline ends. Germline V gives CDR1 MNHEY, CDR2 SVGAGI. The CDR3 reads CASSYSRGSSYEQYV. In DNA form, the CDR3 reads TGTGCCAGCAGTTACTCTCGAGGGAGCTCCTACGAGCAGTACGTC.

Here the CDR3 reads CASSIIGGPADTQYF. CDR3 DNA: TGTGCCAGTAGTATTATCGGGGGGCCGGCAGATACGCAGTATTTT. V usage is TRBV19 and J usage is TRBJ2-3, with TRBD2 as a possible D gene (7 bases). The germline gives CDR1 LNHDA, CDR2 SQIVND (reference sequence). The CDR3 contains 15 residues. The germline V and J ends were trimmed by 3 bases and 4 bases, with 14 bases remaining between them.

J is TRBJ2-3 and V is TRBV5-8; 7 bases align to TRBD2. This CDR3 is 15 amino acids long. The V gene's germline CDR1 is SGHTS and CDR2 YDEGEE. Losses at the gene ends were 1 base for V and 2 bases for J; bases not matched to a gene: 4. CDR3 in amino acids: CASSLSGTSTDTQYF. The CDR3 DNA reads TGTGCCAGCAGCTTGAGCGGGACTTCCACAGATACGCAGTATTTT. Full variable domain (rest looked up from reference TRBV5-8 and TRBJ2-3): EAGVTQSPTHLIKTRGQQATLRCSPISGHTSVYWYQQALGLGLQFLLWYDEGEERNRGNFPPRFSGRQFPNYSSELNVNALELEDSALYLCASSLSGTSTDTQYFGPGTRLTVL.

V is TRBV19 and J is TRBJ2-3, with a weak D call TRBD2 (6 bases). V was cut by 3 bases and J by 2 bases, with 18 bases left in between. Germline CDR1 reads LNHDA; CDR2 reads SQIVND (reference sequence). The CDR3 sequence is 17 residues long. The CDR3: CASSIGTGVGPTDTQYF. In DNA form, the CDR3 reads TGTGCCAGTAGTATCGGTACGGGAGTAGGTCCCACAGATACGCAGTATTTT.

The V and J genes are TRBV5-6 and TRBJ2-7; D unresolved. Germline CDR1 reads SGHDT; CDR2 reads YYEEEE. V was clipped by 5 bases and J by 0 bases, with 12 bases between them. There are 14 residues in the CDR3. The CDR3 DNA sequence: TGTGCCAGCAGTGCTCTGGGTAGCTCCTACGAGCAGTACGTC. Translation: CASSALGSSYEQYV.

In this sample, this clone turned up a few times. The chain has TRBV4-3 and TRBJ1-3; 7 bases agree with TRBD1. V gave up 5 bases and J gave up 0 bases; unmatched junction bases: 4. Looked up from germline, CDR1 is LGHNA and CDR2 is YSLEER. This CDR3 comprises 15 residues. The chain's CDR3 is CASSADRYSGNTIYF. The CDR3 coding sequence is TGCGCCAGCAGCGCGGACAGGTACTCTGGAAACACCATATATTTT.

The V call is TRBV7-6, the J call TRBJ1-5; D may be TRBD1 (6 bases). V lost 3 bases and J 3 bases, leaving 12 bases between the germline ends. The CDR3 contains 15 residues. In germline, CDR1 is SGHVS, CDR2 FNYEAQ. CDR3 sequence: CASSLGRGDNQPQHF. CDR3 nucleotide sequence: TGTGCCAGCAGCTTGGGCAGGGGTGACAATCAGCCCCAGCATTTT.

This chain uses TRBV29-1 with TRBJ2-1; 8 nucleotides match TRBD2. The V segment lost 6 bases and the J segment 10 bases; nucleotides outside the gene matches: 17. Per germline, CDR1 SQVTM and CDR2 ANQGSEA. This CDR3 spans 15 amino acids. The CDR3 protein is CSVGGGVQPGAEQFF. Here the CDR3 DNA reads TGCAGCGTCGGGGGGGGAGTTCAGCCTGGAGCGGAGCAGTTCTTC.

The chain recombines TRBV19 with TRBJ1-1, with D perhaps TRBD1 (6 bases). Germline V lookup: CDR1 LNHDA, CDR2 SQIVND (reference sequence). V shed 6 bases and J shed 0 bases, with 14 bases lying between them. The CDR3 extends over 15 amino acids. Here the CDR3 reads CASSPQGLMNTEAFF. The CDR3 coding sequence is TGTGCCAGTAGCCCCCAGGGGCTAATGAACACTGAAGCTTTCTTT.

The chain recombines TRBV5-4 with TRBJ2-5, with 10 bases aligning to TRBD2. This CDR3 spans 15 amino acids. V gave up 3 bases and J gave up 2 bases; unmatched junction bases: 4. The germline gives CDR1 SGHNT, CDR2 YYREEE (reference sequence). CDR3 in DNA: TGTGCCAGCAGCTCGGCTAGCGGGGGACAAGAGACCCAGTACTTC. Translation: CASSSASGGQETQYF.

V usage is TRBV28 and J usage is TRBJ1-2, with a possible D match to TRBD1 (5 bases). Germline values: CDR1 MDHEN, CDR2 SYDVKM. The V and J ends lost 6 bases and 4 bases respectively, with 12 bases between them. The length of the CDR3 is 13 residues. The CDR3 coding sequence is TGTGCCAGCAGGCCTACAGGTGTCTATGGCTACACCTTC. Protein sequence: CASRPTGVYGYTF.

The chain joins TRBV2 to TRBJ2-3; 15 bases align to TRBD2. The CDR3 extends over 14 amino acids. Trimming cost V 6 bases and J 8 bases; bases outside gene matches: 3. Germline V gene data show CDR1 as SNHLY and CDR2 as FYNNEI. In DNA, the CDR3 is TGTGCCAGCAGGGCGGGACTAGCGGGGGGTACGCAGTATTTT. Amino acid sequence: CASRAGLAGGTQYF. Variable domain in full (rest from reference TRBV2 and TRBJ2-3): EPEVTQTPSHQVTQMGQEVILRCVPISNHLYFYWYRQILGQKVEFLVSFYNNEISEKSEIFDDQFSVERPDGSNFTLKIRSTKLEDSAMYFCASRAGLAGGTQYFGPGTRLTVL.

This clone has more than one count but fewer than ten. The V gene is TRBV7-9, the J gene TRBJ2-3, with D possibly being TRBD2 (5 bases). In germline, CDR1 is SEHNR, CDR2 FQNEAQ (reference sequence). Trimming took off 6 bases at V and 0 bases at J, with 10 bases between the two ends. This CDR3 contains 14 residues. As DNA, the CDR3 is TGTGCCAGCAGTAACTCGGGAAGCACAGATACGCAGTATTTT. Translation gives CASSNSGSTDTQYF.

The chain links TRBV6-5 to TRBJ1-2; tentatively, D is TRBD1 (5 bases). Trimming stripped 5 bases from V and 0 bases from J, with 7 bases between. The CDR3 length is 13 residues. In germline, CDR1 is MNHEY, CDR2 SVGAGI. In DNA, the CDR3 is TGTGCCAGCAGTATGACAGCTAACTATGGCTACACCTTC. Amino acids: CASSMTANYGYTF.

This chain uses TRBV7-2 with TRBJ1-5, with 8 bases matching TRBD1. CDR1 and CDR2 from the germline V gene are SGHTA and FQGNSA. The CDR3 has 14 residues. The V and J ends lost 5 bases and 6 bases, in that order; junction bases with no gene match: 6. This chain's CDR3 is CASSPRQGSQPQHF. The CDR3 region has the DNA TGTGCCAGCAGCCCCAGACAGGGGAGTCAGCCCCAGCATTTT.

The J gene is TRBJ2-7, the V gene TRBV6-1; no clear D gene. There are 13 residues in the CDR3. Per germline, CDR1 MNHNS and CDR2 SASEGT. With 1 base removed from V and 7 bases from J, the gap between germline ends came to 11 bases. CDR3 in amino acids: CASSEGVSREQYV. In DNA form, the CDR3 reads TGTGCCAGCAGTGAAGGTGTATCTAGGGAGCAGTACGTC.

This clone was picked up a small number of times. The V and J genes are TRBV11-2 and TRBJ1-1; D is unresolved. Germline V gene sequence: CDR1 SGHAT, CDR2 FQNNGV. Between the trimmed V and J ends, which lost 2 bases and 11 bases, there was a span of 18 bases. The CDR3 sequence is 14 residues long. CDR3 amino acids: CASSLFTEPPGAFF. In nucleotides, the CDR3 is TGTGCCAGCAGCTTATTTACAGAGCCTCCGGGGGCTTTCTTT.

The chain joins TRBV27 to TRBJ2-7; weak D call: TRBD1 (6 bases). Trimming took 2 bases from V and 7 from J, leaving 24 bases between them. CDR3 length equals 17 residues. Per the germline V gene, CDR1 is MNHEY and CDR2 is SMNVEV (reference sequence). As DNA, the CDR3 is TGTGCCAGCAGTTTAATGCACCCTTACAGGGTGCCCCAGGAGCAGTACTTC. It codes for CASSLMHPYRVPQEQYF.

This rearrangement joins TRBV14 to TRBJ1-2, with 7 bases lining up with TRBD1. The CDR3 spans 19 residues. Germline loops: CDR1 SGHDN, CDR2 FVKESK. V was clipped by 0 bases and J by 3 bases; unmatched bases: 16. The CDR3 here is CASSQDSTGVAATDYGYTF. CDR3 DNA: TGTGCCAGCAGCCAAGATTCAACAGGGGTCGCCGCGACTGACTATGGCTACACCTTC.

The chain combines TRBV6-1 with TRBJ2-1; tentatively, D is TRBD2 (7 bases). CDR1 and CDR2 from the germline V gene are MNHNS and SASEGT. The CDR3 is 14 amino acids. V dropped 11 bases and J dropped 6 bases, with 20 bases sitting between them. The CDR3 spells CAAKRGANLNEQFF. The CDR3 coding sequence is TGTGCCGCCAAACGGGGGGCCAACCTCAATGAGCAGTTCTTC.

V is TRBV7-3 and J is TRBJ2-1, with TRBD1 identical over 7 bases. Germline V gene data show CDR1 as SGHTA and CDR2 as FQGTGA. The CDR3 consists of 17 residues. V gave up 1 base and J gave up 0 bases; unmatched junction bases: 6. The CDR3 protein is CASSLMGQLSSYNEQFF. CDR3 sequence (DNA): TGTGCCAGCAGCTTAATGGGACAGTTAAGCTCCTACAATGAGCAGTTCTTC.

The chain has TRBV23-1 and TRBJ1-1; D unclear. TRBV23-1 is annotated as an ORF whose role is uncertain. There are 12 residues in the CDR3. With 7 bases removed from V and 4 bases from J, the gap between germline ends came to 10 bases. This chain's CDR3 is CASMVQRTEAFF. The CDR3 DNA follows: TGCGCCAGCATGGTCCAGCGCACTGAAGCTTTCTTT.

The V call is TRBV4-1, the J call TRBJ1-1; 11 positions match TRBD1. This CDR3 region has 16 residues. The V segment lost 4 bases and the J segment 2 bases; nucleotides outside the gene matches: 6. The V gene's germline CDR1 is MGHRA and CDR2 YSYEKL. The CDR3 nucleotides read TGCGCCAGCAGCCGAGGGACAGGGGGTTATAACACTGAAGCTTTCTTT. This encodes CASSRGTGGYNTEAFF.

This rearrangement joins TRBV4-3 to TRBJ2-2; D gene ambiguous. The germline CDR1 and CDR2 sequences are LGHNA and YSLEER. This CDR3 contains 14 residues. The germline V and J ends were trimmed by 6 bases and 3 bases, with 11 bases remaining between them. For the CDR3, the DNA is TGCGCCAGCAGTCGGGTCGAGCACACCGGGGAGCTGTTTTTT. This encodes CASSRVEHTGELFF.

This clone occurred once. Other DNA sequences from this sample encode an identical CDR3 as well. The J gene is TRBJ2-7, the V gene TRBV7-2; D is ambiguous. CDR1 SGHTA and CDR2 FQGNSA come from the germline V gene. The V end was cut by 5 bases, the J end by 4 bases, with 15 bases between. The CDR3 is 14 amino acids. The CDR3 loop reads CASSPTGSSYEQYF. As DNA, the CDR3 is TGTGCCAGCAGCCCGACCGGGTCGTCTTACGAGCAGTACTTC.

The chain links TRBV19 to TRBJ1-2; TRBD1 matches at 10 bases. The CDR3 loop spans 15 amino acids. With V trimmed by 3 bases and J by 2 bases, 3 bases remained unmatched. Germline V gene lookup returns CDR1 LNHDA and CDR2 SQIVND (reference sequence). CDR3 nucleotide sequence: TGTGCCAGTAGTATCCGGGACAGGGGAAACTATGGCTACACCTTC. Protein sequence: CASSIRDRGNYGYTF.